Below are 15 T cell receptor beta chains sequenced from a single sample in a study of blood T cell repertoires in COVID-19. Libraries were prepared by immunoSEQ multiplex PCR; TCRdb keeps only in-frame clonotypes and omits some of them. The table records some 250,000 clones, over 70% of them present only once. Sequenced material: peripheral blood. These receptor sequences come from a man older than 75 with acute or convalescent COVID-19.

This chain connects TRBV28 to TRBJ2-7; TRBD2 matches at 7 bases. After removal of 5 bases from V and 3 bases from J, the junction contained 7 bases not matched to a gene. Per germline, CDR1 MDHEN and CDR2 SYDVKM. This CDR3 comprises 14 residues. The CDR3 nucleotides read TGTGCCAGCAGTCTTCTAGCGGAGATCTACGAGCAGTACTTC. Protein: CASSLLAEIYEQYF.

J is TRBJ2-7 and V is TRBV11-1; D uncertain. The germline V gene has CDR1 SGHAT and CDR2 FQDESV (reference sequence). The CDR3 is 14 amino acids. Trimming shortened V by 5 bases and J by 4 bases, and 15 bases separated the two germline ends. The CDR3 protein is CASSEAGNRYEQYF. CDR3 DNA sequence: TGTGCCAGCAGCGAAGCTGGTAACCGGTACGAGCAGTACTTC.

In this sample, this clone turned up a few times. DNA of the CDR3: TGTGCCAGCAGCCAATGGACTAGCGGGGTACAGGTCAATGAGCAGTTCTTC. Protein sequence: CASSQWTSGVQVNEQFF. The chain recombines TRBV7-9 with TRBJ2-1, with 12 nucleotides matching TRBD2. The V segment lost 5 bases and the J segment 6 bases; nucleotides outside the gene matches: 11. The CDR3 has 17 residues. Germline V gene lookup returns CDR1 SEHNR and CDR2 FQNEAQ (reference sequence).

The gene calls are TRBV11-2 and TRBJ2-7; D remains ambiguous. V shed 4 bases and J shed 7 bases, with 11 bases lying between them. The CDR3 has 12 amino acids. Germline V gene data show CDR1 as SGHAT and CDR2 as FQNNGV. CDR3 sequence: CASSSRLEEQYF. In DNA form, the CDR3 reads TGTGCCAGCAGCTCCCGCCTCGAGGAGCAGTACTTC. Filled out from reference TRBV11-2 and TRBJ2-7, the complete variable domain reads EAGVAQSPRYKIIEKRQSVAFWCNPISGHATLYWYQQILGQGPKLLIQFQNNGVVDDSQLPKDRFSAERLKGVDSTLKIQPAKLEDSAVYLCASSSRLEEQYFGPGTRLTVT.

The table lists this clone with a few counts. V gene TRBV29-1 combines with J gene TRBJ2-3, with 8 bases matching TRBD1. The CDR3 spans 14 residues. Germline assignment: CDR1 SQVTM and CDR2 ANQGSEA. V lost 0 bases, J lost 2 bases, and 1 base stayed unmatched. CDR3 sequence: CSVEDRGLTDTQYF. The CDR3 DNA sequence: TGCAGCGTTGAAGACAGGGGGCTCACAGATACGCAGTATTTT.

CDR3 in amino acids: CASSPRVFREKLFF. The CDR3 DNA reads as TGTGCCAGCAGCCCCCGGGTGTTTCGGGAAAAACTGTTTTTT. The chain joins TRBV3-1 (or the pseudogene TRBV3-2) to TRBJ1-4; D is unclear. Between the trimmed V and J ends, which lost 4 bases and 8 bases, there was a span of 14 bases. The germline V gene has CDR1 LGHDT and CDR2 YNNKEL (reference sequence). CDR3 length: 14 residues.

This chain connects TRBV28 to TRBJ1-2; 8 nucleotides align to TRBD1. The CDR3 has 15 amino acids. V was clipped by 3 bases and J by 4 bases; unmatched bases: 7. Germline V gene data show CDR1 as MDHEN and CDR2 as SYDVKM. The CDR3 spells CASSLSAGGGYGYTF. In nucleotides, the CDR3 is TGTGCCAGCAGTTTGTCGGCAGGGGGCGGCTATGGCTACACCTTC.

The chain joins TRBV5-4 to TRBJ2-7, with 10 positions matching TRBD2. Germline V gives CDR1 SGHNT, CDR2 YYREEE (reference sequence). CDR3 length equals 16 residues. The trim removed 0 bases at V and 6 bases at J, leaving 9 bases unmatched. Written as DNA, the CDR3 is TGTGCCAGCAGCTTGGGATCAGCGGGAGGGTGGGGCGAGCAGTACTTC. It yields the protein CASSLGSAGGWGEQYF.

V is TRBV19 and J is TRBJ2-5, with 9 nucleotides matching TRBD2. With V trimmed by 1 base and J by 5 bases, 5 bases remained unmatched. CDR1 LNHDA and CDR2 SQIVND come from the germline V gene (reference sequence). The CDR3 is made up of 15 amino acids. The CDR3 sequence is CASSIGGRARETQYF. For the CDR3, the DNA is TGTGCCAGTAGTATAGGCGGGAGGGCCCGGGAGACCCAGTACTTC.

V gene TRBV19 combines with J gene TRBJ2-3; a possible D gene is TRBD2 (6 bases). CDR1 and CDR2 (germline): LNHDA, SQIVND (reference sequence). The CDR3 has 15 residues. V gave up 9 bases and J gave up 4 bases, with 20 bases separating them. In DNA form, the CDR3 reads TGTGCCAGCCGACGACAGCCCTGGGGGGCAGATACGCAGTATTTT. Protein sequence: CASRRQPWGADTQYF.

This chain links TRBV5-6 with TRBJ1-2; D possibly corresponds to TRBD1 (5 bases). The CDR3 sequence is 15 residues long. Looked up from germline, CDR1 is SGHDT and CDR2 is YYEEEE. V lost 0 bases to trimming and J lost 1 base, with 10 bases between them. The CDR3 coding sequence is TGTGCCAGCAGCTTGGTACAGGAGTATAACTATGGCTACACCTTC. This sequence encodes CASSLVQEYNYGYTF. Together with reference TRBV5-6 and TRBJ1-2, the CDR3 gives the full variable domain: DAGVTQSPTHLIKTRGQQVTLRCSPKSGHDTVSWYQQALGQGPQFIFQYYEEEERQRGNFPDRFSGHQFPNYSSELNVNALLLGDSALYLCASSLVQEYNYGYTFGSGTRLTVV.

This chain connects TRBV7-9 to TRBJ1-2, with a tentative D call TRBD1 (6 bases). Germline assignment: CDR1 SEHNR and CDR2 FQNEAQ (reference sequence). Trimming pared 3 bases from V and 0 bases from J, leaving 11 bases between. The CDR3 covers 15 residues. CDR3 nucleotide sequence: TGTGCCAGCAGCTTGGACAGAGGAGCTAACTATGGCTACACCTTC. This sequence encodes CASSLDRGANYGYTF.

The V and J genes are TRBV30 and TRBJ1-5; 10 positions agree with TRBD1. This CDR3 is built from 13 residues. V dropped 4 bases and J dropped 5; count of bases not matched to a gene: 2. Germline lookup yields CDR1 GTSNPN and CDR2 SVGIG (reference sequence). The CDR3 nucleotides are TGTGCCTGGACGGGGACAGGGGATCAGCCCCAGCATTTT. Translated: CAWTGTGDQPQHF.

The chain combines TRBV18 with TRBJ2-5; tentative D call: TRBD2 (5 bases). CDR1 and CDR2 (germline): KGHSH, LQKENI. Between the trimmed V and J ends, which lost 0 bases and 0 bases, there was a span of 8 bases. The CDR3 runs to 15 residues. CDR3 bases: TGTGCCAGCTCACCACCCGGACTGTACCAAGAGACCCAGTACTTC. Residues: CASSPPGLYQETQYF.

The chain links TRBV5-1 to TRBJ2-2; D remains unclear. Germline V CDR1 and CDR2: SGHRS, YFSETQ. This CDR3 spans 14 amino acids. The V end lost 4 bases, the J end lost 1 base, and 8 bases lay between the germline ends. The CDR3 sequence is CASSHDMNTGELFF. For the CDR3, the DNA is TGCGCCAGCAGCCACGACATGAACACCGGGGAGCTGTTTTTT.